This entry lists 13 T cell receptor beta chains sequenced from one sample in a study of T cell changes during pregnancy in multiple sclerosis. Using immunoSEQ multiplex PCR, the repertoire was profiled, and TCRdb retains in-frame clones only, with some absent. The sample contains approximately 88,000 clones, 85% to 95% of which appear only once. Sequenced here: peripheral blood, sampled in the first trimester of pregnancy. These TCRs come from a female donor with multiple sclerosis, enrolled in a pregnancy study.

The chain is built from TRBV15 and TRBJ1-2, with D hard to call. Germline V CDR1 and CDR2: LNHNV, YYDKDF (reference sequence). This CDR3 is built from 12 residues. Between the trimmed V and J ends, which lost 0 bases and 6 bases, there was a span of 5 bases. The DNA of the CDR3 is TGTGCCACCAGCAGAGATCATGATGGCTACACCTTC. Translation: CATSRDHDGYTF.

The chain recombines TRBV27 with TRBJ2-1; tentatively, D is TRBD2 (6 bases). Germline V gives CDR1 MNHEY, CDR2 SMNVEV (reference sequence). This CDR3 has 13 amino acids. V was pared by 6 bases and J by 6 bases, with 12 bases between. The DNA of the CDR3 is TGTGCCAGCAGCTGGGCGCGGGGCAATGAGCAGTTCTTC. Amino acid sequence: CASSWARGNEQFF.

This sequence joins TRBV30 and TRBJ2-1; 16 bases agree with TRBD2. There are 16 residues in the CDR3. V lost 2 bases and J lost 10; bases outside the gene matches: 8. Germline V gene sequence: CDR1 GTSNPN, CDR2 SVGIG (reference sequence). The CDR3 loop is CAWSQGLAGGGREQFF. CDR3 bases: TGTGCCTGGAGTCAGGGACTAGCGGGAGGGGGACGGGAGCAGTTCTTC.

The CDR3 is CASSFRTSGRDNEQFF. CDR3 sequence (DNA): TGTGCCAGCAGTTTCAGGACTAGCGGGAGGGATAATGAGCAGTTCTTC. This chain links TRBV6-5 with TRBJ2-1; TRBD2 matches at 15 bases. The V gene end was trimmed by 4 bases and the J gene end by 7 bases; junction bases not matched to a gene: 5. The CDR3 has 16 amino acids. CDR1 and CDR2 from the germline V gene are MNHEY and SVGAGI.

Here the CDR3 reads CASSLRALGTDTQYF. In nucleotides, the CDR3 is TGTGCCAGCAGCCTGAGAGCACTGGGCACAGATACGCAGTATTTT. V usage is TRBV9 and J usage is TRBJ2-3, with D uncertain. Germline V lookup: CDR1 SGDLS, CDR2 YYNGEE. The CDR3 contains 15 residues. Trimming took 4 bases from V and 1 from J, leaving 13 bases between them.

V usage is TRBV15 and J usage is TRBJ1-3, with D tentatively TRBD1 (5 bases). Germline-derived CDR1 and CDR2 are LNHNV and YYDKDF (reference sequence). The CDR3 runs 14 residues. Trimming took off 2 bases at V and 8 bases at J, with 13 bases between the two ends. CDR3 in DNA: TGTGCCACCAGCAGATCCTCCAGGGAGGACACCATATATTTT. It is translated as CATSRSSREDTIYF.

The chain joins TRBV11-2 to TRBJ2-3; D perhaps matches TRBD2 (6 bases). Germline assignment: CDR1 SGHAT and CDR2 FQNNGV. This CDR3 comprises 13 residues. Trimming took 1 base from V and 4 from J, leaving 6 bases between them. The CDR3 region is CASSLVAADTQYF. In DNA, the CDR3 is TGTGCCAGCAGCTTAGTAGCGGCAGATACGCAGTATTTT. Looking up the rest from reference TRBV11-2 and TRBJ2-3 gives the full variable domain: EAGVAQSPRYKIIEKRQSVAFWCNPISGHATLYWYQQILGQGPKLLIQFQNNGVVDDSQLPKDRFSAERLKGVDSTLKIQPAKLEDSAVYLCASSLVAADTQYFGPGTRLTVL.

The chain joins TRBV9 to TRBJ2-1, with a weak D call TRBD2 (6 bases). The germline CDR1 and CDR2 sequences are SGDLS and YYNGEE. The germline V and J ends were trimmed by 5 bases and 0 bases, with 18 bases remaining between them. This CDR3 is built from 17 residues. For the CDR3, the DNA is TGTGCCAGCAGTTTTAGCGGTAGATCAAGCTCCTACAATGAGCAGTTCTTC. Translating it yields CASSFSGRSSSYNEQFF.

The rearrangement links TRBV29-1 to TRBJ1-1; D call uncertain. Trimming took 0 bases from V and 7 from J, leaving 6 bases between them. CDR1 SQVTM and CDR2 ANQGSEA come from the germline V gene. The CDR3 is 11 amino acids. The CDR3 coding sequence is TGCAGCGTTGAAGATCCGGGTGAAGCTTTCTTT. It encodes CSVEDPGEAFF.

CDR3 sequence reads: CASSPGLAGASNTGELFF. The DNA of the CDR3 is TGTGCCAGCAGCCCGGGACTAGCGGGAGCTTCGAACACCGGGGAGCTGTTTTTT. The V and J genes are TRBV11-2 and TRBJ2-2, with 14 bases fitting TRBD2. The CDR3 spans 18 residues. Germline assignment: CDR1 SGHAT and CDR2 FQNNGV. With V trimmed by 5 bases and J by 0 bases, 5 bases remained unmatched.

This clone occurred once. The gene calls are TRBV7-2 and TRBJ2-3; 8 positions match TRBD2. Germline V CDR1 and CDR2: SGHTA, FQGNSA. V was clipped by 6 bases and J by 0 bases; unmatched bases: 5. The CDR3 is 15 amino acids. CDR3 protein: CASRKQRGSTDTQYF. The DNA of the CDR3 is TGTGCCAGCAGAAAACAGCGGGGGAGCACAGATACGCAGTATTTT.

The chain is built from TRBV4-3 and TRBJ2-1; 8 bases match TRBD1. The germline gives CDR1 LGHNA, CDR2 YSLEER. The V segment lost 4 bases and the J segment 4 bases; nucleotides outside the gene matches: 6. The CDR3 sequence is 15 residues long. CDR3 coding DNA: TGCGCCAGCAGCCTGTATGGACAGGGTTACAATGAGCAGTTCTTC. Translation gives CASSLYGQGYNEQFF.

V gene TRBV20-1 combines with J gene TRBJ1-1, with unresolved D. The CDR3 totals 11 residues. V dropped 5 bases and J dropped 2 bases, with 6 bases sitting between them. The germline gives CDR1 DFQATT, CDR2 SNEGSKA (reference sequence). CDR3 in DNA: TGCAGTGCTCCAGATAACACTGAAGCTTTCTTT. Translated, it gives CSAPDNTEAFF.